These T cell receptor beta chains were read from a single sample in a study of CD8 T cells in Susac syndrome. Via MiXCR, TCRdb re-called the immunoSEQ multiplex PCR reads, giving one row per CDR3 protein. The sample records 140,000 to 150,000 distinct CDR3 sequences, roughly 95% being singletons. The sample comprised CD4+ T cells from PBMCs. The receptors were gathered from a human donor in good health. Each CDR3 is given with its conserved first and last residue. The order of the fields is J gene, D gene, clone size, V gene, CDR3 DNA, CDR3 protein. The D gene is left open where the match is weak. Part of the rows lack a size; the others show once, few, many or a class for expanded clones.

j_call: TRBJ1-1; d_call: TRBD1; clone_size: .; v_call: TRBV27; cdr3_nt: TGTGCCAGCAGTTTAGTTGGACAGGGGCGCTCCAACACTGAAGCTTTCTTT; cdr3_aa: CASSLVGQGRSNTEAFF
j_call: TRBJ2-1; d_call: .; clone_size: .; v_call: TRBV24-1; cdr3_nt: TGTGCCACCAGTGGGGTAGATCGCGCCTACAATGAGCAGTTCTTC; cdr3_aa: CATSGVDRAYNEQFF
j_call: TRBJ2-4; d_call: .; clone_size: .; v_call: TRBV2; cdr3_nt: TGTGCCAGCAGTGAAATAGCGATCGGATCAAAGTACTTC; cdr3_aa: CASSEIAIGSKYF
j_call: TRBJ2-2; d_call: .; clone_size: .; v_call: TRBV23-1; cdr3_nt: TGCGCCAGCAGTCAATCCCCCCTGGCGGGGAACACCGGGGAGCTGTTTTTT; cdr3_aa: CASSQSPLAGNTGELFF
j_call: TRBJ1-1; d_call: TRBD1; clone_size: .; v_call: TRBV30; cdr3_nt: TGTGCCTGGAGTGTACGGGGGACCGGGACAGGGTTAACTGAAGCTTTCTTT; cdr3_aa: CAWSVRGTGTGLTEAFF
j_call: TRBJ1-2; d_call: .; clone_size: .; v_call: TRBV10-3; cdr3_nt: TGTGCCATCAGTGAATTTCGAGGCTACACCTTC; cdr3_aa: CAISEFRGYTF
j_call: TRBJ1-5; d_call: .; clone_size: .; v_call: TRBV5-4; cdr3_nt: TGTGCCAGCAGCTTGGTTAGGGGCAATCAGCCCCAGCATTTT; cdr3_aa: CASSLVRGNQPQHF
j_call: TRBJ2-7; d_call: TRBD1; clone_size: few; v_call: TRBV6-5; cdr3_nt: TGTGCCAGCAGTAGGGACAGGGCCTCCTACGAGCAGTACTTC; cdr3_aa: CASSRDRASYEQYF
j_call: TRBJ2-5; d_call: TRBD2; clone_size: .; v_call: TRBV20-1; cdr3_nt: TGCAGTGCTAGACATGCTGGACTAGTCCGGGAGACCCAGTACTTC; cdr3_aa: CSARHAGLVRETQYF
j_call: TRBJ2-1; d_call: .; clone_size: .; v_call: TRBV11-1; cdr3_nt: TGTGCCAGCAGCTTAGACAGGGAGAATGAGCAGTTCTTC; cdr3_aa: CASSLDRENEQFF
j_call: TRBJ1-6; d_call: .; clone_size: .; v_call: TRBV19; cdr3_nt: TGTGCCAGTAGTGCTGTAACAGGAAATTCACCCCTCCACTTT; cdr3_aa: CASSAVTGNSPLHF
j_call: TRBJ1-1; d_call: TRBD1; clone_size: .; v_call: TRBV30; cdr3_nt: TGTGCCTGGAGTCCTACAGGGGTGGGTGAAGCTTTCTTT; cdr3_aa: CAWSPTGVGEAFF
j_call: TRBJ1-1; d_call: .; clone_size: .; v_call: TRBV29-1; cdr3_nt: TGCAGCGTTACCAGAGAGGTCACTGAAGCTTTCTTT; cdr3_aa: CSVTREVTEAFF
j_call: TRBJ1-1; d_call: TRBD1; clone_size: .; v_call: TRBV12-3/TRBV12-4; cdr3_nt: TGTGCCAGCACCTTTGGGACAGCCACTGAAGCTTTCTTT; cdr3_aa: CASTFGTATEAFF
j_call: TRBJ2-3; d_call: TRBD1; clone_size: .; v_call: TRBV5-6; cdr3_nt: TGTGCCAGCAGCTTGGTCCAGGGACAGGGGGCAGTAACAGATACGCAGTATTTT; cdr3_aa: CASSLVQGQGAVTDTQYF
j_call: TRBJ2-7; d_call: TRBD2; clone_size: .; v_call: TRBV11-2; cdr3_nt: TGTGCCAGCAGCGCGGGACTAGCGGAGGTTGGGGAGCAGTACTTC; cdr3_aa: CASSAGLAEVGEQYF
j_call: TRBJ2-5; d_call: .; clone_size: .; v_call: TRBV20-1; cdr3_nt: TGCAGTGCTAGCCCAGGGCTGGGGGAGACCCAGTACTTC; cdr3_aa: CSASPGLGETQYF
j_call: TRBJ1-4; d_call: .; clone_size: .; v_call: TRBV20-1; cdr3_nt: TGCAGTGCTAGCGGGAGAGCTAATGAAAAACTGTTTTTT; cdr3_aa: CSASGRANEKLFF
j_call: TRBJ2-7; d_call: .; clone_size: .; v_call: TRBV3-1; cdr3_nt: TGTGCCAGCAGCCAAGATTTAGGGCAGGACGAGCAGTACTTC; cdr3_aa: CASSQDLGQDEQYF
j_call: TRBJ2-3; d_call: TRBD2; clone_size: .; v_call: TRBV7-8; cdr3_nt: TGTGCCAGCAGCTTAGACAGGATTGGGACTAGCGGTGACCAGTATTTT; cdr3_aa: CASSLDRIGTSGDQYF
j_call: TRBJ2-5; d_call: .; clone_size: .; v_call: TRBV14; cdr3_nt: TGTGCCAGCGGAGTTAGGGGTGAGACCCAGTACTTC; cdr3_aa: CASGVRGETQYF
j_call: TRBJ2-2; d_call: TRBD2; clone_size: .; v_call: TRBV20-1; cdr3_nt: TGCAGTGCTCGCTCCGGACTAGCGTTAACCGGGGAGCTGTTTTTT; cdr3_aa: CSARSGLALTGELFF
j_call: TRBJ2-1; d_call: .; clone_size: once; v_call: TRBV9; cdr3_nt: TGTGCCAGCAGCAAGGGACGAGCCTACAATGAGCAGTTCTTC; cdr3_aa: CASSKGRAYNEQFF
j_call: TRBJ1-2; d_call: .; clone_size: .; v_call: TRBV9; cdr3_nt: TGTGCCAGCAGCGTAGGGAGGGGTGGCTACACCTTC; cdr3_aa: CASSVGRGGYTF
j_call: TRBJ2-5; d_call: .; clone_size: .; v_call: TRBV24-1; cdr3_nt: TGTGCCACCAGTGACGTACAGGGTCTGGGGGAGACCCAGTACTTC; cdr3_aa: CATSDVQGLGETQYF
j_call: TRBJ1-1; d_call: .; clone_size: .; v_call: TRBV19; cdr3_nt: TGTGCCAGTAGTCACGCAGGGTTCAACACTGAAGCTTTCTTT; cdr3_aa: CASSHAGFNTEAFF